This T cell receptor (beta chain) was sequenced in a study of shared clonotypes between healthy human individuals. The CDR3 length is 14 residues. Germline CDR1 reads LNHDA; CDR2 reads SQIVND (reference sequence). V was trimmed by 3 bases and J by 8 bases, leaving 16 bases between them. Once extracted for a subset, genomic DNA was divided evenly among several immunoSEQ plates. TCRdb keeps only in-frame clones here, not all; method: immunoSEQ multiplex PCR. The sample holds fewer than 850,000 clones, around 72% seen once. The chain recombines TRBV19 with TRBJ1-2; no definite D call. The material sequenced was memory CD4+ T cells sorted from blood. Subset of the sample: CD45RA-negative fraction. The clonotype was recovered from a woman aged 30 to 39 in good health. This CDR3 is CASSITDNRPGYTF. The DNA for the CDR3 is TGTGCCAGTAGTATCACCGACAACCGCCCCGGCTACACCTTC.